This is a list of T cell receptor beta chains from one sample in a study of T cell repertoires in cytomegalovirus infection. TCRdb reprocessed the reads with MiXCR, giving one entry per CDR3 protein. The table has nearly 650,000 distinct CDR3 sequences, 20% to 30% seen once; the top ten hold 8%. Sequenced: CD8+ T cells from PBMCs. These TCRs come from a human donor in good health (CMV status not recorded). Some clones in this sample may be carry-over from other donors' samples. The CDR3 runs from the conserved cysteine through the conserved F or W. Fields, in order: J gene, clone size, D gene, V gene, CDR3 DNA, CDR3 protein. The D gene is left open where the match is weak. Some rows mark clone size as missing; the rest say once, few, many or name a class of expanded clone.

j_call: TRBJ1-2
clone_size: few
d_call: NA
v_call: TRBV14
cdr3_nt: TGTGCCAGCAGCCGAGGCCCTCCTGGCTACACCTTC
cdr3_aa: CASSRGPPGYTF

j_call: TRBJ2-6
clone_size: NA
d_call: NA
v_call: TRBV20-1
cdr3_nt: TGCAGTGCTAGAGATCCCGAGACGAGCTCTGGGGCCAACGTCCTGACTTTC
cdr3_aa: CSARDPETSSGANVLTF

j_call: TRBJ2-2
clone_size: NA
d_call: TRBD1
v_call: TRBV12-3/TRBV12-4
cdr3_nt: TGTGCCAGCAGTGGGGACAGGGGGTCCTCTGGGATGACCGGGGAGCTGTTTTTT
cdr3_aa: CASSGDRGSSGMTGELFF

j_call: TRBJ1-4
clone_size: NA
d_call: NA
v_call: TRBV20-1
cdr3_nt: TGCAGTGCTAGGGACAGATTCAGCGAAAAACTGTTTTTT
cdr3_aa: CSARDRFSEKLFF

j_call: TRBJ2-4
clone_size: many
d_call: NA
v_call: TRBV7-8
cdr3_nt: TGTGCCAGCAGCTTTGAGGGAGCCAAAAACATTCAGTACTTC
cdr3_aa: CASSFEGAKNIQYF

j_call: TRBJ2-1
clone_size: many
d_call: NA
v_call: TRBV6-2/TRBV6-3
cdr3_nt: TGTGCCAGCAGTTTCAAGTACAATGAGCAGTTCTTC
cdr3_aa: CASSFKYNEQFF

j_call: TRBJ2-2
clone_size: NA
d_call: NA
v_call: TRBV7-6
cdr3_nt: TGTGCCGCTTCGGGTGTCACCGGGGAGCTGTTTTTT
cdr3_aa: CAASGVTGELFF

j_call: TRBJ1-5
clone_size: many
d_call: NA
v_call: TRBV27
cdr3_nt: TGTGCCAGCAGTTTATGGGGGCCTAGCAATCAGCCCCAGCATTTT
cdr3_aa: CASSLWGPSNQPQHF

j_call: TRBJ2-7
clone_size: few
d_call: NA
v_call: TRBV20-1
cdr3_nt: TGCAGTGCTAGAGACTCCTACGGATCTAACTACGAGCAGTACTTC
cdr3_aa: CSARDSYGSNYEQYF

j_call: TRBJ1-1
clone_size: NA
d_call: NA
v_call: TRBV10-2
cdr3_nt: TGCGCCACCCTTCTGACGGCAGGGAGGACTGAAGCTTTCTTT
cdr3_aa: CATLLTAGRTEAFF

j_call: TRBJ2-5
clone_size: NA
d_call: TRBD1
v_call: TRBV29-1
cdr3_nt: TGCAGCGTTGATGGGACAGGGGGTGGCGAGACCCAGTACTTC
cdr3_aa: CSVDGTGGGETQYF

j_call: TRBJ2-5
clone_size: NA
d_call: NA
v_call: TRBV6-1
cdr3_nt: TGTGCCAGCAGTCCCAGTGTAGGGCGGGAGACCCAGTACTTC
cdr3_aa: CASSPSVGRETQYF

j_call: TRBJ1-5
clone_size: many
d_call: NA
v_call: TRBV6-2/TRBV6-3
cdr3_nt: TGTGCCAGCAGTTACTCCGGACCTTATCAGCCCCAGCATTTT
cdr3_aa: CASSYSGPYQPQHF

j_call: TRBJ1-1
clone_size: many
d_call: NA
v_call: TRBV7-2
cdr3_nt: TGTGCCAGCAGCCCGGGCCGATTCTACGCAGCTTTCTTT
cdr3_aa: CASSPGRFYAAFF

j_call: TRBJ2-1
clone_size: few
d_call: TRBD1
v_call: TRBV24-1
cdr3_nt: TGTGCCACCAGTGATCCGGGACAGGACAATGAGCAGTTCTTC
cdr3_aa: CATSDPGQDNEQFF

j_call: TRBJ2-1
clone_size: few
d_call: TRBD2
v_call: TRBV29-1
cdr3_nt: TGCAGCGTCTCACTAGCGGGGGGGACCGCCTACAATGAGCAGTTCTTC
cdr3_aa: CSVSLAGGTAYNEQFF

j_call: TRBJ1-6
clone_size: many
d_call: NA
v_call: TRBV7-3
cdr3_nt: TGTGCCAGCAGCTACTCGGGACTTGGGAATTCACCCCTCCACTTT
cdr3_aa: CASSYSGLGNSPLHF

j_call: TRBJ2-2
clone_size: few
d_call: NA
v_call: TRBV5-5
cdr3_nt: TGTGCCAGCAGCTTTTCCCCAGCGGGCGGGGAGCTGTTTTTT
cdr3_aa: CASSFSPAGGELFF

j_call: TRBJ2-1
clone_size: few
d_call: TRBD2
v_call: TRBV15
cdr3_nt: TGTGCCACCAGCCGGCGGGGGGACTCCTACAATGAGCAGTTCTTC
cdr3_aa: CATSRRGDSYNEQFF

j_call: TRBJ2-1
clone_size: NA
d_call: NA
v_call: TRBV7-8
cdr3_nt: TGTGCCAACCCGTTGGACAATGAGCAGTTCTTC
cdr3_aa: CANPLDNEQFF

j_call: TRBJ1-1
clone_size: many
d_call: NA
v_call: TRBV14
cdr3_nt: TGTGCCAGCAGTTTAGGAGGTCCCACTGAAGCTTTCTTT
cdr3_aa: CASSLGGPTEAFF

j_call: TRBJ1-6
clone_size: NA
d_call: NA
v_call: TRBV20-1
cdr3_nt: TGCAGTGCTAGAGAGGTCTCTGGGCCCCTCCACTTT
cdr3_aa: CSAREVSGPLHF

j_call: TRBJ1-2
clone_size: NA
d_call: NA
v_call: TRBV27
cdr3_nt: TGTGCCAGCAGTATCGGTACAGCTAACTATGGCTACACCTTC
cdr3_aa: CASSIGTANYGYTF

j_call: TRBJ2-1
clone_size: many
d_call: TRBD2
v_call: TRBV12-5
cdr3_nt: TGTGCTAGTGGTTTGGATAGTCTAGCGGGGAACAATGAGCAGTTCTTC
cdr3_aa: CASGLDSLAGNNEQFF

j_call: TRBJ2-2
clone_size: few
d_call: NA
v_call: TRBV29-1
cdr3_nt: TGCAGCGTTGTGGCGGGGCTGGGGACCGGGGAGCTGTTTTTT
cdr3_aa: CSVVAGLGTGELFF

j_call: TRBJ1-4
clone_size: NA
d_call: NA
v_call: TRBV6-8
cdr3_nt: TGTGCCAGCAGTTCAAGGACCTTTTCGGAGAATGAAAAACTGTTTTTT
cdr3_aa: CASSSRTFSENEKLFF

j_call: TRBJ2-1
clone_size: NA
d_call: TRBD2
v_call: TRBV20-1
cdr3_nt: TGCAGTGCTCTTCCTTTAGCGGGGGCCTACAATGAGCAGTTCTTC
cdr3_aa: CSALPLAGAYNEQFF

j_call: TRBJ1-5
clone_size: few
d_call: NA
v_call: TRBV7-9
cdr3_nt: TGTGCCAGCAGCTTGAGCTGGAGCAATCAGCCCCAGCATTTT
cdr3_aa: CASSLSWSNQPQHF

j_call: TRBJ2-3
clone_size: NA
d_call: TRBD2
v_call: TRBV27
cdr3_nt: TGTGCCAGCAGTCCCAGTGCGGGGGAAACCACAGATACGCAGTATTTT
cdr3_aa: CASSPSAGETTDTQYF

j_call: TRBJ1-4
clone_size: few
d_call: NA
v_call: TRBV7-9
cdr3_nt: TGTGCCAGCAGCTTACAAGAACCGGGACGGATTAATGAAAAACTGTTTTTT
cdr3_aa: CASSLQEPGRINEKLFF

j_call: TRBJ2-3
clone_size: few
d_call: NA
v_call: TRBV4-1
cdr3_nt: TGCGCCAGCAGCCAAGATCGAGGAAGCACAGATACGCAGTATTTT
cdr3_aa: CASSQDRGSTDTQYF

j_call: TRBJ2-7
clone_size: NA
d_call: NA
v_call: TRBV2
cdr3_nt: TGTGCCTGTCTGACAGGTGACTACGAGCAGTACTTC
cdr3_aa: CACLTGDYEQYF

j_call: TRBJ2-1
clone_size: few
d_call: TRBD2
v_call: TRBV10-3
cdr3_nt: TGTGCCATCAGTGGACCGGGACTAGCGTACAATGAGCAGTTCTTC
cdr3_aa: CAISGPGLAYNEQFF

j_call: TRBJ2-1
clone_size: NA
d_call: NA
v_call: TRBV6-2/TRBV6-3
cdr3_nt: TGTGCCAGCAGTTACGTTGTGGGCCGGGCCTACAATGAGCAGTTCTTC
cdr3_aa: CASSYVVGRAYNEQFF

j_call: TRBJ2-5
clone_size: NA
d_call: NA
v_call: TRBV6-5
cdr3_nt: TGTACCAGCAGTTACTCTACTAGTGGCGGGATGGAGACCCAGTACTTC
cdr3_aa: CTSSYSTSGGMETQYF

j_call: TRBJ2-1
clone_size: many
d_call: NA
v_call: TRBV6-5
cdr3_nt: TGTGCCAGCAGTTACTCTGGACAGCTCAATGAGCAGTTCTTC
cdr3_aa: CASSYSGQLNEQFF

j_call: TRBJ2-7
clone_size: few
d_call: NA
v_call: TRBV10-3
cdr3_nt: TGTGCCATCATGGTCTCTGGACAGAAATCCTACGAGCAGTACTTC
cdr3_aa: CAIMVSGQKSYEQYF

j_call: TRBJ2-1
clone_size: many
d_call: TRBD2
v_call: TRBV11-2
cdr3_nt: TGTGCCAGCAGCATCCTTAGCGGGGTCCTGAACAATGAGCAGTTCTTC
cdr3_aa: CASSILSGVLNNEQFF

j_call: TRBJ1-4
clone_size: NA
d_call: NA
v_call: TRBV14
cdr3_nt: TGTGCCAGCAGCGGAACCGGACGGCGGGTGTTTTTT
cdr3_aa: CASSGTGRRVFF

j_call: TRBJ1-5
clone_size: few
d_call: NA
v_call: TRBV5-5
cdr3_nt: TGTGCCAGCAGCTTGGTGGAGGATCAGCCCCAGCATTTT
cdr3_aa: CASSLVEDQPQHF

j_call: TRBJ2-7
clone_size: many
d_call: NA
v_call: TRBV7-9
cdr3_nt: TGTGCCAGCAGCTTCGGGATTTGGCCCTACGAGCAGTACTTC
cdr3_aa: CASSFGIWPYEQYF

j_call: TRBJ2-1
clone_size: few
d_call: NA
v_call: TRBV20-1
cdr3_nt: TGCAGTGGATCGGAAGTCGGGGATGAGCAGTTCTTC
cdr3_aa: CSGSEVGDEQFF

j_call: TRBJ2-1
clone_size: NA
d_call: TRBD2
v_call: TRBV5-5
cdr3_nt: TGTGCCAGCAGTTTTAGCGGGGCCCCTCCTTTAATTGAGCAGTTCTTC
cdr3_aa: CASSFSGAPPLIEQFF

j_call: TRBJ2-1
clone_size: NA
d_call: TRBD2
v_call: TRBV6-5
cdr3_nt: TGTGCCAGCAGTTACCAAGGAACTAGCGGGGGCAATGAGCAGTTCTTC
cdr3_aa: CASSYQGTSGGNEQFF

j_call: TRBJ1-1
clone_size: NA
d_call: TRBD1
v_call: TRBV5-6
cdr3_nt: TGTGCCAGCAGCGTGCTCCCGGGACAGGGACAGGAGACTGAAGCTTTCTTT
cdr3_aa: CASSVLPGQGQETEAFF

j_call: TRBJ1-2
clone_size: NA
d_call: NA
v_call: TRBV12-3/TRBV12-4
cdr3_nt: TGTGCCAGCAGATCGGACAATCCCACCTATGGCTACACCTTC
cdr3_aa: CASRSDNPTYGYTF

j_call: TRBJ2-2
clone_size: few
d_call: TRBD2
v_call: TRBV20-1
cdr3_nt: TGCAGTGCTAGGGGTTCACTAGCGGGGAACACCGGGGAGCTGTTTTTT
cdr3_aa: CSARGSLAGNTGELFF